This TCR beta chain was recorded in a study of early T cells in non-severe SARS-CoV-2 infection. Germline CDR1 and CDR2: ENHRY and SYGVKD. With V trimmed by 7 bases and J by 0 bases, 2 bases remained unmatched. The CDR3 consists of 14 residues. TCRdb called the 5' RACE reads again in MiXCR, with one record for every CDR3 protein. The repertoire holds tens of thousands of distinct CDR3 sequences, with under 15% as singletons. J is TRBJ2-3 and V is TRBV10-3, with TRBD1 matching 9 bases. This sequence originates from an adult who was a healthcare worker with PCR-confirmed SARS-CoV-2 infection or an uninfected control (not recorded which). Sequencing input: whole blood. CDR3 sequence reads: CAIKDRGSTDTQYF. CDR3 DNA sequence: TGTGCCATCAAGGACAGGGGTAGCACAGATACGCAGTATTTT.